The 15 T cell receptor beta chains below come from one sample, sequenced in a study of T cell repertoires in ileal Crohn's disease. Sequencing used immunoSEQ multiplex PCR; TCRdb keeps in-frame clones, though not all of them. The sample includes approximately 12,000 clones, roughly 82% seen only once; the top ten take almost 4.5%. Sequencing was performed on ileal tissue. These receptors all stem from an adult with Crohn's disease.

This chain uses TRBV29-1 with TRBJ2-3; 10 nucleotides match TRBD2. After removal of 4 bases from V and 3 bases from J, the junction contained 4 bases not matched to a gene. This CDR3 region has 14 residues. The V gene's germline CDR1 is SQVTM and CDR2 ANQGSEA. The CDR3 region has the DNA TGCAGCGTTGGGAGCGGGGGGGCAACAGATACGCAGTATTTT. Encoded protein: CSVGSGGATDTQYF.

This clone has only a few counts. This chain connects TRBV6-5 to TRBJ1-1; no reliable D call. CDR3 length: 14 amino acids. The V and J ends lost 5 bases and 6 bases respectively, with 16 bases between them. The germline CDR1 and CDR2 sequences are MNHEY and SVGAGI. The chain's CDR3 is CASSEDYGQPEAFF. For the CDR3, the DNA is TGTGCCAGCAGTGAGGACTATGGGCAGCCTGAAGCTTTCTTT.

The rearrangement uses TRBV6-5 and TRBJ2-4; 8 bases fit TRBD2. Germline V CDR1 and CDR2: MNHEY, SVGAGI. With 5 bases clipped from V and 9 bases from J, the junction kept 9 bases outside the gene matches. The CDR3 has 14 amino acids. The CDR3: CASSPRTSSPIQYF. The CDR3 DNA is TGTGCCAGCAGTCCCCGGACTAGCTCTCCCATTCAGTACTTC.

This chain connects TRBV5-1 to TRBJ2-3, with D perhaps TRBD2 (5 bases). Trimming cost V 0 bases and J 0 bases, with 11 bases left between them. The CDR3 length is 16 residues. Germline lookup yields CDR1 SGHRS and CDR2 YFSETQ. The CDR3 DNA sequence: TGCGCCAGCAGCTTGGGTGCGGGTACTAGCACAGATACGCAGTATTTT. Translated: CASSLGAGTSTDTQYF.

CDR3 region: CASSQGTGAAGGDTQYF. The DNA for the CDR3 is TGCGCCAGCAGCCAAGGGACAGGGGCCGCTGGGGGGGATACGCAGTATTTT. The rearrangement links TRBV4-3 to TRBJ2-3; TRBD1 matches 9 bases. Unmatched junction bases numbered 11, after V lost 1 base and J lost 6 bases. Looked up from germline, CDR1 is LGHNA and CDR2 is YSLEER. This CDR3 is built from 17 residues.

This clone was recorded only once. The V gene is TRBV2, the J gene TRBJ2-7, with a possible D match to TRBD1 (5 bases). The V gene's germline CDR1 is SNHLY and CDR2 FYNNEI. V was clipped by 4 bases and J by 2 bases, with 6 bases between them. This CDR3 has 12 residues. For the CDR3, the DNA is TGTGCCAGCAGTGCGACAGCCTACGAGCAGTACTTC. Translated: CASSATAYEQYF.

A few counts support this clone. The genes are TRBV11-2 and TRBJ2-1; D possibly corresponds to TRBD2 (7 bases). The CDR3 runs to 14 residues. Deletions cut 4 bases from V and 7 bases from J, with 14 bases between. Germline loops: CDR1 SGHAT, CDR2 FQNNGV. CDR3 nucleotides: TGTGCCAGCAGCTCCCGGGGGGCGGGTAATGAGCAGTTCTTC. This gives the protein CASSSRGAGNEQFF.

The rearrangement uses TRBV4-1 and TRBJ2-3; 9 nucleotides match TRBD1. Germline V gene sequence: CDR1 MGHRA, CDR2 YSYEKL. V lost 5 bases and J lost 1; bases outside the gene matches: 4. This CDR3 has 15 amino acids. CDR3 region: CASSFGTGRTDTQYF. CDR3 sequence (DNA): TGCGCCAGCAGCTTCGGGACAGGGCGCACAGATACGCAGTATTTT.

This CDR3 is CASSEGWGGYYNEQFF. CDR3 DNA: TGTGCCAGCAGTGAGGGCTGGGGGGGGTACTACAATGAGCAGTTCTTC. This chain links TRBV6-1 with TRBJ2-1; the match to TRBD2 covers 7 bases. Germline V gene data show CDR1 as MNHNS and CDR2 as SASEGT. The V gene end was trimmed by 3 bases and the J gene end by 3 bases; junction bases not matched to a gene: 8. There are 16 residues in the CDR3.

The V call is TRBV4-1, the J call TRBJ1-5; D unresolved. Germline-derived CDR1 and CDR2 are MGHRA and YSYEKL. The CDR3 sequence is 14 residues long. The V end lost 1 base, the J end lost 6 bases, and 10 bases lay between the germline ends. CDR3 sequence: CASSQGWRLQPQHF. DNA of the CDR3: TGCGCCAGCAGCCAAGGCTGGAGACTTCAGCCCCAGCATTTT.

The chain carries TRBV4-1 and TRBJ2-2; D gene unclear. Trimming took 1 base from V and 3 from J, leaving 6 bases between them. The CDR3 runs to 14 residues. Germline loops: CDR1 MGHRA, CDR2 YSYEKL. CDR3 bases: TGCGCCAGCAGCCAAGTAGCTCACACCGGGGAGCTGTTTTTT. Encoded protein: CASSQVAHTGELFF.

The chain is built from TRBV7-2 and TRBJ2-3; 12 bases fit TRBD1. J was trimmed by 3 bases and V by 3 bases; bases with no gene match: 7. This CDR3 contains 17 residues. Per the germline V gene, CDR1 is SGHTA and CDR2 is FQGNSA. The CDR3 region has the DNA TGTGCCAGCAGCTTTCACCCGGGACAGGGGGCAACAGATACGCAGTATTTT. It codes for CASSFHPGQGATDTQYF.

The CDR3: CASSSDRVGGYTF. CDR3 nucleotides: TGTGCCAGCAGTTCAGACAGGGTTGGTGGCTACACCTTC. The chain uses TRBV11-2 and TRBJ1-2; 7 bases match TRBD1. Losses at the gene ends were 6 bases for V and 7 bases for J; bases not matched to a gene: 8. Germline V gene data show CDR1 as SGHAT and CDR2 as FQNNGV. This CDR3 has 13 residues.

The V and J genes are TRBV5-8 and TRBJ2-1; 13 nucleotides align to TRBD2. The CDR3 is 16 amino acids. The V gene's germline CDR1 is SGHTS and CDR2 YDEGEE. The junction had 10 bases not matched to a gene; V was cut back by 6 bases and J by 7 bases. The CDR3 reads CASTKYGTSGDNEQFF. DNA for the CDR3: TGTGCCAGCACCAAATACGGGACTAGCGGGGATAATGAGCAGTTCTTC.

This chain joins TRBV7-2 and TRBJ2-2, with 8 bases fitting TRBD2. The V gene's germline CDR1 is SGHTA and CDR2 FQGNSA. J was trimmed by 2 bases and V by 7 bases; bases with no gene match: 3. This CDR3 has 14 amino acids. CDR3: CASNGGANTGELFF. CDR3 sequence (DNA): TGTGCCAGCAACGGGGGGGCTAACACCGGGGAGCTGTTTTTT.